The rows below give T cell receptor beta chains drawn from one sample of a study of control samples from healthy donors and cancer patients. Profiling relied on immunoSEQ multiplex PCR, and the TCRdb table lists in-frame clones only, not all of them. The sample lists some 220,000 clones, 85% to 95% occurring once. The sample consisted of blood. The source is a man aged 45 to 65 in good health. CDR3s include the opening cysteine and the closing phenylalanine or tryptophan. A D gene is named only where the DNA matches it firmly. Expanded clones get a size class; other rows say once, few or many, or leave the size out.

>TRBD2|NA|TRBJ2-5|TRBV4-2
TGTGCCAGCAGCCAAGGAGGGGCGGGGGGCCTCCAAGAGACCCAGTACTTC
CASSQGGAGGLQETQYF
>TRBD2|NA|TRBJ2-3|TRBV11-2
TGTGCCAGCAGCACACTAGCGGGGGAGACCACAGATACGCAGTATTTT
CASSTLAGETTDTQYF
>TRBD1|NA|TRBJ2-3|TRBV5-1
TGCGCCAGCAGCTTGGGGACAGGCTCAGATACGCAGTATTTT
CASSLGTGSDTQYF
>TRBD2|NA|TRBJ2-5|TRBV19
TGTGCCAGTAGTATAGGGACGGGGGGGGTCCAAGAGACCCAGTACTTC
CASSIGTGGVQETQYF
>NA|NA|TRBJ2-1|TRBV7-2
TGTGCCAGCAGAGGAGGGGGCACTTTTTACAATGAGCAGTTCTTC
CASRGGGTFYNEQFF
>TRBD2|NA|TRBJ2-2|TRBV9
TGTGCCAGCAGCCGTACAGCGGGGGGGCCCGGCGGGGAGCTGTTTTTT
CASSRTAGGPGGELFF
>NA|NA|TRBJ2-2|TRBV5-1
TGCGCCAGCAGCCGGGACCCAGTCGCGAACACCGGGGAGCTGTTTTTT
CASSRDPVANTGELFF
>NA|NA|TRBJ2-7|TRBV19
TGTGCCAGTAGTCCCGACACCTACGAGCAGTACTTC
CASSPDTYEQYF
>NA|NA|TRBJ1-2|TRBV5-6
TGTGCCAGCAGCGAGCAGGGTGAAGGCTATGGCTACACCTTC
CASSEQGEGYGYTF
>NA|NA|TRBJ1-4|TRBV7-3
TGTGCCAGCACCACTAATGAAAAACTGTTTTTT
CASTTNEKLFF
>TRBD1|NA|TRBJ2-7|TRBV7-9
TGTGCCAGCAGCGCCGGTGTCCCGGACAGGGGTTTATTC
CASSAGVPDRGLF
>NA|NA|TRBJ1-3|TRBV9
TGTGCCAGCAGCCCAGATTCAGGCAGCTCTGGAAACACCATATATTTT
CASSPDSGSSGNTIYF
>NA|NA|TRBJ1-4|TRBV24-1
TGTGCCACCAGCCGAGGGTCTTTTGAAAAACTGTTTTTT
CATSRGSFEKLFF
>NA|NA|TRBJ1-1|TRBV5-1
TGCGCCAGCAGCTTCCAGGAGCCATCCCCCCTGGCTTTCTTT
CASSFQEPSPLAFF
>NA|NA|TRBJ2-7|TRBV18
TGTGCCAGCTCACCGAGGGCAGATACCTACGACGAGCAGTACTTC
CASSPRADTYDEQYF
>NA|NA|TRBJ2-2|TRBV27
TGTGCCAGCAGTTTAACCGAGTTGGTTGGGGAGCTGTTTTTT
CASSLTELVGELFF
>NA|NA|TRBJ2-7|TRBV7-2
TGTGCCAGCAGCGCCTCGAGGGGGGCAGGGACTTACGAGCAGTACTTC
CASSASRGAGTYEQYF
>NA|NA|TRBJ1-1|TRBV14
TGTGCCAGCAGCCCTCGGAGTTGGCCTGAAGCTTTCTTT
CASSPRSWPEAFF
>NA|NA|TRBJ2-1|TRBV5-4
TGTGCCAGCAGCTTGGGTGGTCGGTGGGATGAGCAGTTCTTC
CASSLGGRWDEQFF
>TRBD2|NA|TRBJ2-1|TRBV5-6
TGTGCCAGCAGCCTCGGGACTAGCGGACGCAATGAGCAGTTCTTC
CASSLGTSGRNEQFF
>NA|once|TRBJ1-2|TRBV5-6
TGTGCCAGCAGCTTGGGAGGTAGGGCCCCTAACTATGGCTACACCTTC
CASSLGGRAPNYGYTF
>NA|NA|TRBJ1-5|TRBV28
TGTGCCAGCAGTCCTACGACAGGAATCAATCAGCCCCAGCATTTT
CASSPTTGINQPQHF
>TRBD1|NA|TRBJ2-6|TRBV6-6
TGTGCCAGCAGGGACAGGAGCTCTGGGGCCAACGTCCTGACTTTC
CASRDRSSGANVLTF
>NA|NA|TRBJ1-1|TRBV7-8
TGTGCCAGCAGCCCGCAGGGGTGGGGCACTGAAGCTTTCTTT
CASSPQGWGTEAFF
>NA|NA|TRBJ1-1|TRBV19
TGTGCCAGTAGTGTCCTCTTCCAAGCTTTCTTT
CASSVLFQAFF
>TRBD1|NA|TRBJ1-5|TRBV20-1
TGCAGTGCTAGTCGGGACAGGGGATATCAGCCCCAGCATTTT
CSASRDRGYQPQHF
>NA|NA|TRBJ1-1|TRBV11-2
TGTGCCAGCAGCGGAGGAATCGGGGTTCGCCTGGACACTGAAGCTTTCTTT
CASSGGIGVRLDTEAFF
>TRBD1|NA|TRBJ1-4|TRBV24-1
TGTGCCACCAGTGATGGCGACAGGGGGAGAGAAAAACTGTTTTTT
CATSDGDRGREKLFF
>NA|NA|TRBJ2-5|TRBV7-2
TGTGCCAGCAGCTCCCCTAACGGCAGGCAGGCACAAGAGACCCAGTACTTC
CASSSPNGRQAQETQYF
>NA|NA|TRBJ2-1|TRBV10-3
TGTGCCATCAATCCCCAGGGGGGTGAGCAGTTCTTC
CAINPQGGEQFF
>TRBD1|NA|TRBJ1-6|TRBV5-4
TGTGCCAGCAGCTTGACAGGGGAAAATTCACCCCTCCACTTT
CASSLTGENSPLHF
>NA|NA|TRBJ2-7|TRBV10-3
TGTGCCATCAGTGGATATGAGGGACTGGGGTCCTACGAGCAGTACTTC
CAISGYEGLGSYEQYF
>NA|NA|TRBJ2-1|TRBV7-9
TGTGCCAGCAGCTTAGCGCGATTATACAATGAGCAGTTCTTC
CASSLARLYNEQFF
>NA|NA|TRBJ1-6|TRBV7-9
TGTGCCAGCAGCTCGCGGACGGAGAATTCACCCCTCCACTTT
CASSSRTENSPLHF
>TRBD1|NA|TRBJ1-2|TRBV5-1
TGCGCCAGCAGCTTGGGAGGGGGCTCTGGCTACACCTTC
CASSLGGGSGYTF
>NA|NA|TRBJ1-1|TRBV7-9
TGTGCCAGCAGCTCGGGGGGGACTGAAGCTTTCTTT
CASSSGGTEAFF
>TRBD1|NA|TRBJ1-5|TRBV30
TGTGCCTGGAGTCGGACAGGCGGGAATCAGCCCCAGCATTTT
CAWSRTGGNQPQHF
>TRBD1|NA|TRBJ1-6|TRBV7-9
TGTGCCAGCAGTCAAAGACAGGGCAGTAATTCACCCCTCCACTTT
CASSQRQGSNSPLHF
>NA|NA|TRBJ1-5|TRBV19
TGTGCCAGTAGTATAGGTATCACGGGGTTCGATCAGCCCCAGCATTTT
CASSIGITGFDQPQHF
>TRBD1|NA|TRBJ2-7|TRBV6-5
TGTGCCAGCAAAGGACAGGACTTATCCTACGAGCAGTACTTC
CASKGQDLSYEQYF
>TRBD2|NA|TRBJ2-1|TRBV3-1/TRBV3-2
TGTGCCAGCAGCCGAGTCCGCCGGGGGGATGAGCAGTTCTTC
CASSRVRRGDEQFF
>TRBD1|NA|TRBJ1-1|TRBV19
TGTGCCAGTAGTCTGGGACAGAAGGTTTGGTATACTGAAGCTTTCTTT
CASSLGQKVWYTEAFF
>NA|NA|TRBJ2-5|TRBV5-1
TGCGCCAGCACTGTAGCGGCCCAAGAGACCCAGTACTTC
CASTVAAQETQYF
>TRBD1|NA|TRBJ1-2|TRBV10-2
TGCGCCAGCAGTGTTGACAGGGGTGGCTACACCTTC
CASSVDRGGYTF
>NA|once|TRBJ2-7|TRBV28
TGTGCCAGCAGTTCCTCCCCGGAGTGGGGGGAGTACTTC
CASSSSPEWGEYF
>NA|NA|TRBJ1-5|TRBV5-1
TGCGCCAGCAGCGTGGACTATAGCAATCAGCCCCAGCATTTT
CASSVDYSNQPQHF
>NA|NA|TRBJ1-5|TRBV7-2
TGTGCCAGCAGCTTAGTAGGTCAGCCCCAGCATTTT
CASSLVGQPQHF
>TRBD1|NA|TRBJ1-1|TRBV11-3
TGTGCCAGCAGCCCACGGACAGGGATGGCCACTGAAGCTTTCTTT
CASSPRTGMATEAFF
>TRBD1|NA|TRBJ1-1|TRBV5-1
TGCGCCAGCAGCCGGGGACAGGACACTGAAGCTTTCTTT
CASSRGQDTEAFF
>NA|once|TRBJ1-1|TRBV11-2
TGTGCCAGCAGCTTAGCGGGGAACACTGAAGCTTTCTTT
CASSLAGNTEAFF
>NA|NA|TRBJ1-2|TRBV18
TGTGCCAGCTCACCACTATTCAGGGATCTAGGTGGCTACACCTTC
CASSPLFRDLGGYTF
>NA|NA|TRBJ1-2|TRBV30
TGTGCCTGGATCCAGGGAAACGGCTACACCTTC
CAWIQGNGYTF
>NA|NA|TRBJ2-7|TRBV7-8
TGTGCCAGCAGCTTGAGGTCCGAGCAGTACTTC
CASSLRSEQYF
>NA|NA|TRBJ1-5|TRBV7-9
TGTGCCAGCAGCCAACAGGGCACGGGCAATCAGCCCCAGCATTTT
CASSQQGTGNQPQHF
>NA|few|TRBJ1-1|TRBV19
TGTGCCAGTAGTTCCCACCTGGGGGGAGTCACTGAAGCTTTCTTT
CASSSHLGGVTEAFF
>TRBD1|NA|TRBJ2-2|TRBV7-2
TGTGCCAGCATCCTGGACAGGGGTAGGACCGGGGAGCTGTTTTTT
CASILDRGRTGELFF
>NA|NA|TRBJ1-1|TRBV19
TGTGCCAGTAGTAGGGGGAACAGGTATGAAGCTTTCTTT
CASSRGNRYEAFF
>NA|NA|TRBJ2-3|TRBV6-5
TGTGCCAGCAGGAGAAAGGGTGGGCCCCCAGATACGCAGTATTTT
CASRRKGGPPDTQYF
>NA|NA|TRBJ1-3|TRBV5-1
TGCGCCAGCAGCTTGGTCAGCCGGGACTATAGCTCTGGAAACACCATATATTTT
CASSLVSRDYSSGNTIYF